Each of the 15 T cell receptor beta chains below was sequenced from the same sample in a study of siplizumab effects on memory and regulatory T cells. Sequenced by immunoSEQ multiplex PCR; TCRdb stores in-frame clones only, minus some. Here the sample spans some 100,000 clones, 75% to 95% being singletons. The sample consisted of CD4+ T cells sorted from blood. Every receptor here comes from a human donor in good health.

The chain links TRBV7-3 to TRBJ1-1; weak D call: TRBD1 (5 bases). Per the germline V gene, CDR1 is SGHTA and CDR2 is FQGTGA. The CDR3 spans 14 residues. V was trimmed by 3 bases and J by 4 bases, leaving 12 bases between them. Here the CDR3 DNA reads TGTGCCAGCAGCTTGACTCCTGGGGGCACTGAAGCTTTCTTT. Translated: CASSLTPGGTEAFF.

The gene calls are TRBV30 and TRBJ2-5; D may match TRBD1 or TRBD2 (5 bases each). The CDR3 is 11 amino acids. Germline-derived CDR1 and CDR2 are GTSNPN and SVGIG (reference sequence). V gave up 6 bases and J gave up 4 bases, with 9 bases separating them. The DNA of the CDR3 is TGTGCCTGTGCAGGGAGAGAGACCCAGTACTTC. Translation gives CACAGRETQYF.

Only a few counts were recorded for this clone. The V and J genes are TRBV30 and TRBJ1-1; D call uncertain. Germline CDR1 reads GTSNPN; CDR2 reads SVGIG (reference sequence). CDR3 length equals 12 residues. V was shortened by 2 bases and J by 4 bases, with 8 bases between the two germline ends. The CDR3 region has the DNA TGTGCCTGGAGTTTCGGGCCCACTGAAGCTTTCTTT. Residues: CAWSFGPTEAFF.

The J gene is TRBJ1-1, the V gene TRBV21-1; the table's D call, TRBD1, has no DNA check behind it. TRBV21-1 is annotated as a pseudogene. The CDR3 is 14 amino acids. The CDR3 DNA reads as TGTGCCAGCAGCAAAGTAGCAGGGAAGGCTGAAGCTTTCTTT. Translating gives CASSKVAGKAEAFF.

J is TRBJ1-5 and V is TRBV29-1; D might be TRBD1 (5 bases). Per the germline V gene, CDR1 is SQVTM and CDR2 is ANQGSEA. This CDR3 has 15 residues. V lost 4 bases to trimming and J lost 0 bases, with 13 bases between them. CDR3 amino acids: CSVGWGQNSNQPQHF. The CDR3, as DNA: TGCAGCGTTGGCTGGGGCCAAAATAGCAATCAGCCCCAGCATTTT.

DNA of the CDR3: TGTGCCAGCTCACCAATGGGGGGCAATCAGCCCCAGCATTTT. It codes for CASSPMGGNQPQHF. The genes are TRBV18 and TRBJ1-5; D is perhaps TRBD1 (5 bases). The CDR3 consists of 14 residues. Germline CDR1 and CDR2: KGHSH and LQKENI. V was clipped by 2 bases and J by 2 bases, with 7 bases between them.

This clone appeared a single time. V gene TRBV5-5 combines with J gene TRBJ1-2, with D uncertain. Germline assignment: CDR1 SGHKS and CDR2 YYEKEE (reference sequence). The CDR3 runs to 15 residues. Trimming removed 0 bases from V and 1 base from J, with 10 bases in between. This CDR3 is CASSLAPDRNYGYTF. For the CDR3, the DNA is TGTGCCAGCAGCTTGGCTCCAGACCGTAACTATGGCTACACCTTC.

The chain uses TRBV29-1 and TRBJ1-1; D perhaps matches TRBD1 (5 bases). CDR3 length: 13 residues. Per the germline V gene, CDR1 is SQVTM and CDR2 is ANQGSEA. Trimming removed 4 bases from V and 6 bases from J, with 15 bases in between. The CDR3 reads CSVAWQGKAEAFF. CDR3 nucleotides: TGCAGCGTTGCTTGGCAGGGCAAAGCTGAAGCTTTCTTT.

The chain joins TRBV30 to TRBJ2-7; a possible D gene is TRBD2 (6 bases). Trimming pared 4 bases from V and 6 bases from J, leaving 16 bases between. The germline gives CDR1 GTSNPN, CDR2 SVGIG (reference sequence). CDR3 size: 13 residues. DNA of the CDR3: TGTGCCTGGACTAGAGTCGGGGGTGGCGAGCAGTACTTC. Protein sequence: CAWTRVGGGEQYF.

Concerning this clone: The sample has other DNA sequences that encode this CDR3 too. The chain is built from TRBV18 and TRBJ1-5; a possible D gene is TRBD1 (5 bases). The CDR3 has 13 residues. The ends were cut back, 5 bases at V and 5 bases at J, with 10 bases in the middle. Germline values: CDR1 KGHSH, CDR2 LQKENI. CDR3 residues: CASSTDRDQPQHF. DNA of the CDR3: TGTGCCAGCTCAACCGACAGAGATCAGCCCCAGCATTTT. The full variable domain, completed using reference TRBV18 and TRBJ1-5, is NAGVMQNPRHLVRRRGQEARLRCSPMKGHSHVYWYRQLPEEGLKFMVYLQKENIIDESGMPKERFSAEFPKEGPSILRIQQVVRGDSAAYFCASSTDRDQPQHFGDGTRLSIL.

The chain joins TRBV7-8 to TRBJ1-2, with a possible D match to TRBD1 (5 bases). The CDR3 is made up of 15 amino acids. CDR1 and CDR2 from the germline V gene are SGHVS and FQNEAQ. The V gene lost 4 bases and the J gene lost 0 bases, with 12 bases spanning the gap. DNA of the CDR3: TGTGCCAGCAGCTCCACGGGGCAGGCTAACTATGGCTACACCTTC. Its translation is CASSSTGQANYGYTF.

The CDR3 region has the DNA TGCAGCGTTGGCGCAGGGACAGGGGGCGCGACGAACTATGGCTACACCTTC. Translating gives CSVGAGTGGATNYGYTF. The chain has TRBV29-1 and TRBJ1-2; 12 bases align to TRBD1. V dropped 4 bases and J dropped 2; count of bases not matched to a gene: 11. The CDR3 extends over 17 amino acids. Germline CDR1 SQVTM, CDR2 ANQGSEA.

The J gene is TRBJ2-1, the V gene TRBV5-6; D remains ambiguous. CDR1 and CDR2 from the germline V gene are SGHDT and YYEEEE. The V end lost 0 bases, the J end lost 15 bases, and 16 bases lay between the germline ends. The CDR3 has 13 amino acids. The CDR3 region is CASSLVIGLETFF. DNA for the CDR3: TGTGCCAGCAGCTTGGTGATAGGCCTCGAAACGTTCTTC.

This chain joins TRBV7-9 and TRBJ1-1, with a possible D match to TRBD1 (6 bases). Germline CDR1 is SEHNR and CDR2 is FQNEAQ (reference sequence). The CDR3 spans 18 residues. V shed 2 bases and J shed 0 bases, with 19 bases lying between them. The CDR3 nucleotides are TGTGCCAGCAGCTTATTAAAGGGGGGCGGACAAATGAACACTGAAGCTTTCTTT. It translates to CASSLLKGGGQMNTEAFF.

The rearrangement links TRBV11-2 to TRBJ2-1; D unresolved. Germline-derived CDR1 and CDR2 are SGHAT and FQNNGV. The CDR3 loop spans 13 amino acids. V was clipped by 1 base and J by 7 bases, with 8 bases between them. CDR3 in DNA: TGTGCCAGCAGCTTAGGCCACGGGAATGAGCAGTTCTTC. Translating gives CASSLGHGNEQFF.